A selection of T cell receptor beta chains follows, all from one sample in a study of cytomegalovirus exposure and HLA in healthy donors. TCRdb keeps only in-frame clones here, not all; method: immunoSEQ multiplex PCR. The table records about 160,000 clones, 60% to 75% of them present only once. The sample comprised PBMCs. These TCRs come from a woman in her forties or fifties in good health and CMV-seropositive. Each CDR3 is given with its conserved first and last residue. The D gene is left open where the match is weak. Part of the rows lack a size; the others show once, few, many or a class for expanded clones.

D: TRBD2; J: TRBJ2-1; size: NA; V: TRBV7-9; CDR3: CASSLGLAYNEQFF; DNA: TGTGCCAGCAGCTTGGGACTAGCTTACAATGAGCAGTTCTTC
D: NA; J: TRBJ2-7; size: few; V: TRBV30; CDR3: CAWSVGVNEQYF; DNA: TGTGCCTGGAGTGTAGGGGTAAACGAGCAGTACTTC
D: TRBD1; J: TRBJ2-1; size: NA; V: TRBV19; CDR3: CASSMGQVRGNEQFF; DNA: TGTGCCAGTAGTATGGGACAGGTAAGGGGCAATGAGCAGTTCTTC
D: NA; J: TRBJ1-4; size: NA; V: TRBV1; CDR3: CTSSGTGGEKLFF; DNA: TGCACCAGCAGCGGGACAGGGGGTGAAAAACTGTTTTTT
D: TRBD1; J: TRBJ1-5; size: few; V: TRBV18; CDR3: CASSPDRVTSNQPQHF; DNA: TGTGCCAGCTCACCGGACAGGGTAACTAGCAATCAGCCCCAGCATTTT
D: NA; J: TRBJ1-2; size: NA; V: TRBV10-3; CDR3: CAISETLQGYGYTF; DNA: TGTGCCATCAGTGAGACCTTGCAGGGCTATGGCTACACCTTC
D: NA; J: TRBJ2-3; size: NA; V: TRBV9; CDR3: CASSFRSDTQYF; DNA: TGTGCCAGCAGCTTCCGTTCGGATACGCAGTATTTT
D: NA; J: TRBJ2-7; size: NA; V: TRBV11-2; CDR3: CASGLAGQGGWEQYF; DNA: TGTGCCAGCGGCTTAGCGGGACAGGGAGGTTGGGAGCAGTACTTC
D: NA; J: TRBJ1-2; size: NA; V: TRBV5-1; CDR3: CASSPGGGPYGYTF; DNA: TGCGCCAGCAGCCCTGGCGGGGGGCCCTATGGCTACACCTTC
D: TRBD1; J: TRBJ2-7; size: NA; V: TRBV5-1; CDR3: CASSWTGSYEQYF; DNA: TGCGCCAGCAGCTGGACAGGATCCTACGAGCAGTACTTC
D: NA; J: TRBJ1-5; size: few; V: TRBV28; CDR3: CASRKGGGGQPQHF; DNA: TGTGCCAGCAGGAAAGGGGGTGGCGGTCAGCCCCAGCATTTT
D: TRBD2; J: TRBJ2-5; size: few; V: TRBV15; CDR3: CATSRGGRQQETQYF; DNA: TGTGCCACCAGCAGGGGGGGGAGACAGCAAGAGACCCAGTACTTC
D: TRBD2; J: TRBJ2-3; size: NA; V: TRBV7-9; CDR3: CASSSGTSGGGRDTQYF; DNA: TGTGCCAGCAGCTCGGGTACCAGCGGGGGAGGTCGAGATACGCAGTATTTT
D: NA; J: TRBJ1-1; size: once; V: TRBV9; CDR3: CASSIGPNTEAFF; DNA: TGTGCCAGCAGCATCGGTCCCAACACTGAAGCTTTCTTT
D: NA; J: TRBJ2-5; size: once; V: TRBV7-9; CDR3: CASSLEVRGETQYF; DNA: TGTGCCAGCAGCTTAGAGGTTAGGGGAGAGACCCAGTACTTC
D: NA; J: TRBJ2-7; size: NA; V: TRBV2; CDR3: CASSAFYEQYF; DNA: TGTGCCAGCAGTGCCTTCTACGAGCAGTACTTC
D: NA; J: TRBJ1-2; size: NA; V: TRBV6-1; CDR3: CASKPGYYGYTF; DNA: TGTGCCAGCAAACCGGGATACTATGGCTACACCTTC
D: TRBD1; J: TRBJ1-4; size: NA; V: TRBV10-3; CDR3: CAISEFRIPQGASNEKLFF; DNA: TGTGCCATCAGTGAGTTCCGGATCCCACAGGGGGCCTCTAATGAAAAACTGTTTTTT
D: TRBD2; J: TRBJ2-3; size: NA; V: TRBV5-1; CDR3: CASSLSPPGTSGGTDTQYF; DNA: TGCGCCAGCAGCTTGAGCCCCCCCGGGACTAGCGGGGGGACAGATACGCAGTATTTT
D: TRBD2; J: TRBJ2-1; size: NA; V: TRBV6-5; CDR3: CASSHKRGGYNEQFF; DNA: TGTGCCAGCAGTCATAAGCGGGGGGGCTACAATGAGCAGTTCTTC
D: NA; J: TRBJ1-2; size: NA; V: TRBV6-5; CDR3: CASSSLGGAYYGYTF; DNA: TGTGCCAGCAGTTCCCTGGGGGGGGCTTACTATGGCTACACCTTC
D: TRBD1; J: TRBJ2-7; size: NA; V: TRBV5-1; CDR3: CASSSGGSYEQYF; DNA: TGCGCCAGCAGCTCAGGGGGCAGTTACGAGCAGTACTTC
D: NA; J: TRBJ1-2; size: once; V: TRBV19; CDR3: CASSKGGAYYGYTF; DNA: TGTGCCAGTAGTAAGGGCGGGGCCTACTATGGCTACACCTTC
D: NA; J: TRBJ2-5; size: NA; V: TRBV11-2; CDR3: CASSLGAGRKETQYF; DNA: TGTGCCAGCAGCTTAGGCGCGGGGCGCAAAGAGACCCAGTACTTC
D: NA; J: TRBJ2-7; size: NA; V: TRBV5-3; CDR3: CARSLGLAGVGEQYF; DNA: TGTGCCAGAAGCTTGGGATTGGCCGGGGTGGGCGAGCAGTACTTC
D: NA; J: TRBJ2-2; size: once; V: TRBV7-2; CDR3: CASSLGGYTGELFF; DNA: TGTGCCAGCAGCTTAGGCGGGTACACCGGGGAGCTGTTTTTT
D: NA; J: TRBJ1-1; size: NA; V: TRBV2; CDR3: CASRATGEAFF; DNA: TGTGCCAGCAGAGCGACAGGTGAAGCTTTCTTT
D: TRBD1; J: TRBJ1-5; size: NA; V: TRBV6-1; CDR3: CASSRTGGIQPQHF; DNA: TGTGCCAGCTCGCGGACAGGGGGTATACAGCCCCAGCATTTT
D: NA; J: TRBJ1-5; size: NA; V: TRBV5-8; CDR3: CASSLQGFGPQHF; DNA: TGTGCCAGCAGCTTGCAGGGGTTTGGACCCCAGCATTTT
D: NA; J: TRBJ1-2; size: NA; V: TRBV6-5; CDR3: CASSYLGGRAGYTF; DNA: TGTGCCAGCAGTTACTTGGGGGGGCGAGCGGGCTACACCTTC
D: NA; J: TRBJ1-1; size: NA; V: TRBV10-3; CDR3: CAIRGRQQGWGEAFF; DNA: TGTGCCATCAGAGGACGACAACAGGGCTGGGGTGAAGCTTTCTTT
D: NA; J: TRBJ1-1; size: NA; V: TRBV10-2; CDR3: CASSENSYREAFF; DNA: TGCGCCAGCAGTGAGAACAGCTACCGTGAAGCTTTCTTT
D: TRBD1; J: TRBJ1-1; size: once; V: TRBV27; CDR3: CASSFSGGDTEAFF; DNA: TGTGCCAGCAGTTTCTCAGGGGGAGACACTGAAGCTTTCTTT
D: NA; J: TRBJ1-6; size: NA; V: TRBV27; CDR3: CASSGGSSYNSPLHF; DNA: TGTGCCAGCAGTGGCGGGAGCTCCTATAATTCACCCCTCCACTTT
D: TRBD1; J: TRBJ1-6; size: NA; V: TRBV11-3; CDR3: CATQPKRGQGNLAYNSPLHF; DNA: TGTGCCACCCAGCCTAAGCGGGGACAGGGAAACTTAGCGTATAATTCACCCCTCCACTTT
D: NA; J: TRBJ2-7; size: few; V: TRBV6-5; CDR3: CASTNGEYEQYF; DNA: TGTGCCAGCACCAACGGGGAATACGAGCAGTACTTC
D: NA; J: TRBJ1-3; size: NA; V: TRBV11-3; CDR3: CASSAGGTIYF; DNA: TGTGCCAGCTCCGCGGGGGGCACCATATATTTT
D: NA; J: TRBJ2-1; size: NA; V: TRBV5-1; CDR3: CASRLGQPRSYNEQFF; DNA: TGCGCCAGCAGGTTGGGACAACCCCGCTCCTACAATGAGCAGTTCTTC
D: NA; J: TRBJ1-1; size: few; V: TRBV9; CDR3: CASSPDTPNTEAFF; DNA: TGTGCCAGCAGCCCGGACACTCCGAACACTGAAGCTTTCTTT
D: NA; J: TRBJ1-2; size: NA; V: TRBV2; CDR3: CASSVQGNYGYTF; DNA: TGTGCCAGCAGTGTCCAGGGAAACTATGGCTACACCTTC
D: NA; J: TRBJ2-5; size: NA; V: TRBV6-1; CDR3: CASSGAVETQYF; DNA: TGTGCCAGCAGTGGGGCCGTAGAGACCCAGTACTTC
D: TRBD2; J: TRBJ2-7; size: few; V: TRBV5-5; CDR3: CASSSSVTGGSEQYF; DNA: TGTGCCAGCAGCTCCTCTGTTACCGGGGGGTCCGAGCAGTACTTC
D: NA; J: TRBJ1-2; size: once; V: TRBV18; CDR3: CASSQGPNYGYTF; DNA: TGTGCCAGCTCACAGGGGCCCAACTATGGCTACACCTTC
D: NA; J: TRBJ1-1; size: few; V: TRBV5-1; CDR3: CASHDSMNTEAFF; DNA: TGCGCCAGTCATGACAGCATGAACACTGAAGCTTTCTTT
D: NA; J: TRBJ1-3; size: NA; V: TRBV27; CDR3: CASNLVGEAGNTIYF; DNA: TGTGCCAGCAACCTTGTAGGGGAGGCTGGAAACACCATATATTTT
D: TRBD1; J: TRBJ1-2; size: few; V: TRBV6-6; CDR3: CASSYTGEGLGYTF; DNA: TGTGCCAGCAGTTACACAGGGGAAGGTCTTGGCTACACCTTC
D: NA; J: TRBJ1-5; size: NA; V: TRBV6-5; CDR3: CASSSVQGANQPQHF; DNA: TGTGCCAGCAGTTCTGTCCAGGGCGCCAATCAGCCCCAGCATTTT
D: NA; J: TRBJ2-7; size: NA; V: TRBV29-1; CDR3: CSVEKGRNEQYF; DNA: TGCAGCGTTGAAAAAGGGAGGAACGAGCAGTACTTC
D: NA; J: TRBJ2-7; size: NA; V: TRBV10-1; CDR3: CASSESNEGDEQYF; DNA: TGCGCCAGCAGTGAGTCGAATGAGGGAGACGAGCAGTACTTC
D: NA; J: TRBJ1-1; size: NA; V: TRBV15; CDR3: CATSSRTDPCSAFF; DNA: TGTGCCACCAGCAGCAGGACAGACCCCTGTTCTGCTTTCTTT